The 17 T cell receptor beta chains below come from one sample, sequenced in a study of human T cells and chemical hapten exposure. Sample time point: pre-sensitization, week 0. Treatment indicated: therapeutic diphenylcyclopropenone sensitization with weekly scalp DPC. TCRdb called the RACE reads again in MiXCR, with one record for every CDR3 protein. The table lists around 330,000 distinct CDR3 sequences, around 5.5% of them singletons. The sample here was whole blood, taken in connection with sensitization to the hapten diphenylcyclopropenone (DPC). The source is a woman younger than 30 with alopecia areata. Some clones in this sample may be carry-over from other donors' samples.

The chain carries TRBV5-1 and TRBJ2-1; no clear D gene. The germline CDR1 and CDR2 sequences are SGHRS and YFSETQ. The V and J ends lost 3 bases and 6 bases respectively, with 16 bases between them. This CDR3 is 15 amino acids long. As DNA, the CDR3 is TGCGCCAGCAGCTCAACCCCGGACCCTTTCAATGAGCAGTTCTTC. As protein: CASSSTPDPFNEQFF.

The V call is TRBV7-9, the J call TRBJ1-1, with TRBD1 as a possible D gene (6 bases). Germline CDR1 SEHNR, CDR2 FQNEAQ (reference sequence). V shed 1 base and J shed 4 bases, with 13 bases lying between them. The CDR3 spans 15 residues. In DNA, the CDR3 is TGTGCCAGCAGCTTAGTTCGGGGGCTGGCCACTGAAGCTTTCTTT. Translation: CASSLVRGLATEAFF.

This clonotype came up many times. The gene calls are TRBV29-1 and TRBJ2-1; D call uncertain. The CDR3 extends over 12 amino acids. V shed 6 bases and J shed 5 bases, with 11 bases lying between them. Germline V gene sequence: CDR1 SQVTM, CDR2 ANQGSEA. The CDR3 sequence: CSVGWAHNEQFF. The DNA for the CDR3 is TGCAGCGTGGGATGGGCGCACAATGAGCAGTTCTTC.

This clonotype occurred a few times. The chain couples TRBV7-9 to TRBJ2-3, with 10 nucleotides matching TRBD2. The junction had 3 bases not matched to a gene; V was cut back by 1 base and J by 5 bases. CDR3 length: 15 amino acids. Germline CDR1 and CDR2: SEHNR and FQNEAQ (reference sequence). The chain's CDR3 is CASSLGAGGRDTQYF. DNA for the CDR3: TGTGCCAGCAGCTTAGGAGCGGGGGGGCGAGATACGCAGTATTTT. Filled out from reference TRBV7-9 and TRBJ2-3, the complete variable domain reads DTGVSQNPRHKITKRGQNVTFRCDPISEHNRLYWYRQTLGQGPEFLTYFQNEAQLEKSRLLSDRFSAERPKGSFSTLEIQRTEQGDSAMYLCASSLGAGGRDTQYFGPGTRLTVL.

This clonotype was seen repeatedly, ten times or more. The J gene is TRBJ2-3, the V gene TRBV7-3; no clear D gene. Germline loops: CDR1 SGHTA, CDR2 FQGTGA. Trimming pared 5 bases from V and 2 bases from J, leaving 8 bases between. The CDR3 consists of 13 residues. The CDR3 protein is CASSQSITDTQYF. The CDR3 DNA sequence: TGTGCCAGCAGCCAAAGCATCACAGATACGCAGTATTTT. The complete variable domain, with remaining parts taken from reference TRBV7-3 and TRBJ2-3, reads GAGVSQTPSNKVTEKGKYVELRCDPISGHTALYWYRQSLGQGPEFLIYFQGTGAADDSGLPNDRFFAVRPEGSVSTLKIQRTERGDSAVYLCASSQSITDTQYFGPGTRLTVL.

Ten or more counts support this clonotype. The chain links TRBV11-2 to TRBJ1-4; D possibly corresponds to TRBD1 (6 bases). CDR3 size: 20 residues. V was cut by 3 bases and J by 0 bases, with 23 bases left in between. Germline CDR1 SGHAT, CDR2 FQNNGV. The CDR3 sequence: CASSFTGGAQPDSTNEKLFF. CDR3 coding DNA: TGTGCCAGCAGCTTCACGGGGGGGGCCCAACCCGATTCAACTAATGAAAAACTGTTTTTT.

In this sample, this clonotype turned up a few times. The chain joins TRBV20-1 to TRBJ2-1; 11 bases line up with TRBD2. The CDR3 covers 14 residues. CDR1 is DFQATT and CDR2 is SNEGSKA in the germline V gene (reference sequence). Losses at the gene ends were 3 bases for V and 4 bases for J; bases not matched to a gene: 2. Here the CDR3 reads CSASRLAGYNEQFF. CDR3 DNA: TGCAGTGCTAGCAGACTAGCGGGGTACAATGAGCAGTTCTTC.

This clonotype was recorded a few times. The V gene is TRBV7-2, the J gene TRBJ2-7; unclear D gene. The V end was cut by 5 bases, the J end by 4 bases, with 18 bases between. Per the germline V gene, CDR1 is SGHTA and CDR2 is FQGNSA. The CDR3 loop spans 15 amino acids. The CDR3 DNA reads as TGTGCCAGCAGCCCCGATGGGCAGGAACGGTACGAGCAGTACTTC. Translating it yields CASSPDGQERYEQYF.

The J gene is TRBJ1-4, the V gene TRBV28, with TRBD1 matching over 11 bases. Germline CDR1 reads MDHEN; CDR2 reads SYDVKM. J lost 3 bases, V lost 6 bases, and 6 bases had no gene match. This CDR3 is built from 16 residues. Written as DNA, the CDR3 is TGTGCCAGCAGCCAATGGACAGGGGGCCCTAATGAAAAACTGTTTTTT. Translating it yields CASSQWTGGPNEKLFF.

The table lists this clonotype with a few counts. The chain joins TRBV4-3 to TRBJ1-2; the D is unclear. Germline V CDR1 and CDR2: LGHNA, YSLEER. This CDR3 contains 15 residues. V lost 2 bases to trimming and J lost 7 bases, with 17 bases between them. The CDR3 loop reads CASSQSREPGGGYTF. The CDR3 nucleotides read TGCGCCAGCAGCCAATCCCGGGAGCCGGGCGGTGGCTACACCTTC.

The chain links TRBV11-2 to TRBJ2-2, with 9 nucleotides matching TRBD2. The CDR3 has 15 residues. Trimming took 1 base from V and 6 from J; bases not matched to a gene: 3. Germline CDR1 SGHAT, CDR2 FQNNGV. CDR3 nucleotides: TGTGCCAGCAGCTTAGCTAGCGGGATAGCCGGGGAGCTGTTTTTT. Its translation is CASSLASGIAGELFF. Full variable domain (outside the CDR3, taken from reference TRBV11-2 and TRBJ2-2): EAGVAQSPRYKIIEKRQSVAFWCNPISGHATLYWYQQILGQGPKLLIQFQNNGVVDDSQLPKDRFSAERLKGVDSTLKIQPAKLEDSAVYLCASSLASGIAGELFFGEGSRLTVL.

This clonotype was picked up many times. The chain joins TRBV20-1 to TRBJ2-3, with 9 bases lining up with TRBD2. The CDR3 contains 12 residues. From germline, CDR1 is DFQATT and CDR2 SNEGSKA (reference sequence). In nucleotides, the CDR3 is TGCAGCGGCGGGGGGGCCTCGGATACGCAGTATTTT. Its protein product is CSGGGASDTQYF.

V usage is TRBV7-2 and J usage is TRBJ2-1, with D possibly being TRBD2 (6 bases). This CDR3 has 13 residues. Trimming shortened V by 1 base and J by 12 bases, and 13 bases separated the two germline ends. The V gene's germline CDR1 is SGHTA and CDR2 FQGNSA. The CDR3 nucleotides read TGTGCCAGCAGCTTAGGACTAGTGGGGGGGCAGTTCTTC. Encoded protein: CASSLGLVGGQFF.

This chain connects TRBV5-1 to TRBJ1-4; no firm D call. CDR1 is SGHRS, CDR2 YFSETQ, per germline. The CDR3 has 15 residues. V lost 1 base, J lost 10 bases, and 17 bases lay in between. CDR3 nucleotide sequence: TGCGCCAGCAGCTTGTCGGCGCTGCAGTCCGGAAAACTGTTTTTT. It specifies CASSLSALQSGKLFF.

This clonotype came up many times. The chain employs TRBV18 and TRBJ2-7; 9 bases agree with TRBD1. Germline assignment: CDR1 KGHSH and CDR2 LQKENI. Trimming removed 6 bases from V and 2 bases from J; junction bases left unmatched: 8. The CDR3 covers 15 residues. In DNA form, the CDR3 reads TGTGCCAGCTCCCTGCGGACAGGGGAGACCTACGAGCAGTACTTC. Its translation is CASSLRTGETYEQYF. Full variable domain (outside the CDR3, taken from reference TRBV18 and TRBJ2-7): NAGVMQNPRHLVRRRGQEARLRCSPMKGHSHVYWYRQLPEEGLKFMVYLQKENIIDESGMPKERFSAEFPKEGPSILRIQQVVRGDSAAYFCASSLRTGETYEQYFGPGTRLTVT.

In DNA form, the CDR3 reads TGCGCCAGCAGCCTTTTTGAAACGCGTACGCAGTATTTT. This gives the protein CASSLFETRTQYF. The chain carries TRBV5-1 and TRBJ2-3, with no clear D. V was clipped by 4 bases and J by 8 bases, with 14 bases between them. The CDR3 has 13 amino acids. Germline CDR1 is SGHRS and CDR2 is YFSETQ.

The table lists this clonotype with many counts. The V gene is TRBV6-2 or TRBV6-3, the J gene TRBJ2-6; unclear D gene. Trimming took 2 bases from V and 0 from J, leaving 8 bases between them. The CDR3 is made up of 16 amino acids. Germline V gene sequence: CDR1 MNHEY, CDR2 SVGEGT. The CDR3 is CASSYLGDSGANVLTF. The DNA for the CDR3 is TGTGCCAGCAGTTACCTGGGTGACTCTGGGGCCAACGTCCTGACTTTC.